These T cell receptor beta chains were read from a single sample in a study of cytomegalovirus exposure and HLA in healthy donors. TCRdb's table, derived via immunoSEQ multiplex PCR, lists solely in-frame clones and lacks some. The sample lists around 170,000 clones; more than 75% were seen once. The sequenced sample was PBMCs. The source of these receptors is a young woman in good health and CMV-seronegative. Both conserved end residues are part of each CDR3. Fields, in order: J gene, V gene, CDR3 protein.

TRBJ1-3	TRBV19	CASSEDGTPGNTIYF
TRBJ2-2	TRBV5-1	CASSPGPEQGNTGELFF
TRBJ2-1	TRBV7-2	CASSWTSGGGNEQFF
TRBJ2-4	TRBV19	CASSSPGGGVLRAKNIQYF
TRBJ2-1	TRBV7-6	CASSYAPGGNEQFF
TRBJ2-5	TRBV4-1	CASSRLSVGGPQETQYF
TRBJ2-1	TRBV27	CASSFGTSGNEQFF
TRBJ1-2	TRBV29-1	CSVAQGTSGYTF
TRBJ2-7	TRBV9	CASSVAYRTGPTEQYF
TRBJ2-1	TRBV2	CASSPSSGRSYNEQFF
TRBJ2-1	TRBV5-1	CASSLVAGANNEQFF
TRBJ1-4	TRBV15	CATSRAGSTNEKLFF
TRBJ1-2	TRBV9	CASSVQENYGYTF
TRBJ2-1	TRBV28	CASSRLAASSYNEQFF
TRBJ2-1	TRBV7-9	CASSPVMQGLNEQFF
TRBJ2-5	TRBV2	CASSQVQETQYF
TRBJ2-5	TRBV6-1	CASSPMRDSLETQYF
TRBJ2-7	TRBV19	CASSYSGTPHYEQYF
TRBJ2-2	TRBV5-1	CASSVTGFGPGELFF
TRBJ2-1	TRBV7-9	CASSFAGTLYNEQFF
TRBJ2-5	TRBV7-9	CASSFLETVKETQYF
TRBJ2-5	TRBV19	CASTYPRGLGETQYF
TRBJ2-7	TRBV5-4	CASGANPGQLWEQYF
TRBJ1-4	TRBV18	CASSPMTGLGEKLFF